These T cell receptor beta chains were read from a single sample in a study of T cell repertoires in cytomegalovirus infection. These TCRs' antigens remain unknown. One entry per CDR3 protein, called by TCRdb with MiXCR from the reads. Of 680,000 or so distinct CDR3 sequences listed, roughly 36% are singletons. The source was cultured PBMCs, collected from culture after CMV antigen stimulation. The source of these receptors is a human donor in good health (CMV status not recorded). Some clones in this sample may be carry-over from other donors' samples. Both conserved end residues are part of each CDR3. The D gene is left open where the match is weak. Not every row has a clone size; where given, it reads once, few, many or a size class.

TRBJ2-3,.,.,TRBV27,TGTGCCAGCAGTTTAGGGGGGCAGGTAGATACGCAGTATTTT,CASSLGGQVDTQYF
TRBJ2-7,.,few,TRBV7-8,TGTGCCAGCAGCTTAGCAAGGGAATCCCTCGAGCAGTACTTC,CASSLARESLEQYF
TRBJ1-5,.,once,TRBV28,TGTGCCAGCAGTCCTATCTCCGACACGAATCAGCCCCAGCATTTT,CASSPISDTNQPQHF
TRBJ1-1,TRBD1,many,TRBV7-2,TGTGCCAGCAGCTTATGGTGGCAGGGGGCAGAGGCTTTCTTT,CASSLWWQGAEAFF
TRBJ1-2,TRBD1,once,TRBV6-5,TGTGCCAGCAGTCTCGGACAGGGGCCGTTAGGTTACACCTTC,CASSLGQGPLGYTF
TRBJ2-1,TRBD2,few,TRBV7-6,TGTGCCAGCAGCTTAAATACCCCGAATAGCGGGGGAGACAATGAGCAGTTCTTC,CASSLNTPNSGGDNEQFF
TRBJ1-1,.,.,TRBV7-2,TGTGTCAGCAGCTTAGCAAGGAACACTGAAGCTTTCTTT,CVSSLARNTEAFF
TRBJ2-3,.,.,TRBV30,TGTGCCTGGAGTATCTTCCAGCATACGCAGTATTTT,CAWSIFQHTQYF
TRBJ2-3,TRBD2,.,TRBV2,TGTGCCAGCAGTGGGACTAGCGGGAGGGCCCCGGATACGCAGTATTTT,CASSGTSGRAPDTQYF
TRBJ2-5,TRBD1,.,TRBV20-1,TGCAGTGCCCTATTGTCAGGGGGCTATGGGGAGACCCAGTACTTC,CSALLSGGYGETQYF
TRBJ2-7,TRBD1,.,TRBV6-2/TRBV6-3,TGTGCCAGCAAACCCCCGCCGGGGACAGGGATAACCTACGAGCAGTACTTC,CASKPPPGTGITYEQYF
TRBJ2-1,TRBD2,few,TRBV3-1,TGTGCCAGCAGCCAAGATCCTAGCGGTGAGCAGTTCTTC,CASSQDPSGEQFF
TRBJ2-6,TRBD2,many,TRBV7-8,TGTGCCAGCAGCTTCCTAGCGGGAACTAGCTCTGGGGCCAACGTCCTGACTTTC,CASSFLAGTSSGANVLTF
TRBJ2-1,TRBD2,.,TRBV27,TGTGCCAGCAGCACTAGCGGGGTAGATGAGCAGTTCTTC,CASSTSGVDEQFF
TRBJ1-4,.,few,TRBV28,TGTGCCAGCAGTTCCTCCGCCGGTTGGGAAAAACTGTTTTTT,CASSSSAGWEKLFF
TRBJ1-6,.,.,TRBV10-2,TGCGCCAGCAGTGAAACAGGGATTTCACCCCTCCACTTT,CASSETGISPLHF
TRBJ2-3,.,.,TRBV2,TGTGCCAGCAGTGAATGGTTAGCCCCAGATACGCAGTATTTT,CASSEWLAPDTQYF
TRBJ2-3,.,.,TRBV10-3,TGTGCCACCTCGAAAGGGGGAGGACTGAACACAGATACGCAGTATTTT,CATSKGGGLNTDTQYF
TRBJ1-4,TRBD1,few,TRBV7-8,TGTGCCAGCAGCTTGCCCCCGGGACAGACAACAACTAATGAAAAACTGTTTTTT,CASSLPPGQTTTNEKLFF
TRBJ1-2,TRBD1,few,TRBV12-3/TRBV12-4,TGTGCCAGCAGGGCCGGGACAGGGTTGGTAGTTGGGATCGTTGGCGCCGGTAACTATGGCTACACCTTC,CASRAGTGLVVGIVGAGNYGYTF
TRBJ2-3,TRBD2,.,TRBV7-9,TGTGCCAGCAGCTTACCTTCTCCGGGACGGACCAAACTAGCGGGGATTGATACGCAGTATTTT,CASSLPSPGRTKLAGIDTQYF
TRBJ2-7,.,.,TRBV5-1,TGCGCCAGCAGCTTGGCGTGGGGCGCGGGCTACGAGCAGTACTTC,CASSLAWGAGYEQYF
TRBJ2-6,.,few,TRBV6-1,TGTGCCAGCCTACAGTTCCCCGGGGCCAACGTCCTGACTTTC,CASLQFPGANVLTF
TRBJ2-5,TRBD2,.,TRBV7-2,TGTGCCAGCAGCCCAGCGGGGGGGCGGTTGGGGACCCAGTACTTC,CASSPAGGRLGTQYF
TRBJ1-6,.,.,TRBV4-3,TGCGCCAGCAGCCCCGGGGGGCGAACCTCACCCCTCCACTTT,CASSPGGRTSPLHF
TRBJ2-5,TRBD1,.,TRBV4-1,TGCGCCAGCAGCCAAGGGGACAGGGGGTTCCAAGAGACCCAGTACTTC,CASSQGDRGFQETQYF
TRBJ2-7,TRBD1,few,TRBV4-1,TGCGCCAGCAGCCGGGACAGGGGTTTTAGCTCCTACGAGCAGTACTTC,CASSRDRGFSSYEQYF
TRBJ1-1,.,few,TRBV7-9,TGTGCCAGCAGCGTAGCGGGCATGTCGGGTGAAGCTTTCTTT,CASSVAGMSGEAFF
TRBJ2-6,.,few,TRBV20-1,TGCAGTGCTAGAGATAGCCGGGGGGCCAACGTCCTGACTTTC,CSARDSRGANVLTF
TRBJ1-1,.,.,TRBV7-6,TGTGCCAGCAGCTTAAAAGGGACGGACGAAGCTTTCTTT,CASSLKGTDEAFF
TRBJ1-6,.,.,TRBV7-2,TGTGCCAGCAGCTTAAGGTGGACATATAATTCACCCCTCCACTTT,CASSLRWTYNSPLHF
TRBJ2-3,.,.,TRBV12-3/TRBV12-4,TGTGCCAGCAGTTTAGCGGAGGACAGTCCAGATACGCAGTATTTT,CASSLAEDSPDTQYF
TRBJ2-5,TRBD1,.,TRBV5-4,TGTGCCAGCAGCTTGTGGTTGATTGGACAGGAAGAGACCCAGTACTTC,CASSLWLIGQEETQYF
TRBJ1-2,TRBD1,few,TRBV7-8,TGTGCCAGCAGCACAGGGGTTCACTATGGCTACACCTTC,CASSTGVHYGYTF
TRBJ2-5,TRBD2,many,TRBV7-9,TGTGCCAGCAGCTTGATCCTAGCGGGGCAAGAGACCCAGTACTTC,CASSLILAGQETQYF
TRBJ2-5,.,.,TRBV12-3/TRBV12-4,TGTGCCAGCAGGTTAACAGAGACCCAGTACTTC,CASRLTETQYF
TRBJ2-6,.,.,TRBV6-1,TGTGCCACAGGACCGAGCTCTGGGGCCAACGTCCTGACTTTC,CATGPSSGANVLTF
TRBJ2-1,TRBD2,.,TRBV20-1,TGCAGTGCTAGGGAGACTAGCGGGGGCTACAATGAGCAGTTCTTC,CSARETSGGYNEQFF
TRBJ2-5,.,.,TRBV2,TGTGCCAGTGTTCAGGCGGCCCAGTACTTC,CASVQAAQYF
TRBJ1-6,TRBD1,few,TRBV6-6,TGTGCCAGCAGTTACGGGGACAGTTATAATTCACCCCTCCACTTT,CASSYGDSYNSPLHF
TRBJ1-1,TRBD1,many,TRBV7-2,TGTGCCAGCAGCAGCTACAGGGGGAACACTGAAGCTTTCTTT,CASSSYRGNTEAFF
TRBJ2-1,.,few,TRBV4-1,TGCGCCAGCAGCCAAGAAGGGGGAGCGGCCACCCGCTTCCCGCAGTTCTTC,CASSQEGGAATRFPQFF
TRBJ1-5,.,few,TRBV12-3/TRBV12-4,TGTGCCAGCAGTTTTGCCAGGGATCAGCCCCAGCATTTT,CASSFARDQPQHF
TRBJ2-2,.,many,TRBV7-2,TGTGCCAGCAGCTTACTGAACACCGGGGAGCTGTTTTTT,CASSLLNTGELFF
TRBJ1-6,TRBD1,few,TRBV11-2,TGTGCCAGCAGCCTCCGAGGCGGGACAGGGGATTCACCCCTCCACTTT,CASSLRGGTGDSPLHF
TRBJ1-1,.,.,TRBV18,TGTGCCAGCTCAGAGTTTGCTTTCTTT,CASSEFAFF
TRBJ1-1,.,.,TRBV20-1,TGCAGTGCTGCGGGGGACTTGTTCACTGAAGCTTTCTTT,CSAAGDLFTEAFF
TRBJ2-4,.,.,TRBV27,TGTGCCAGCAGTTTGGAGTCGGGGAACATTCAGTACTTC,CASSLESGNIQYF